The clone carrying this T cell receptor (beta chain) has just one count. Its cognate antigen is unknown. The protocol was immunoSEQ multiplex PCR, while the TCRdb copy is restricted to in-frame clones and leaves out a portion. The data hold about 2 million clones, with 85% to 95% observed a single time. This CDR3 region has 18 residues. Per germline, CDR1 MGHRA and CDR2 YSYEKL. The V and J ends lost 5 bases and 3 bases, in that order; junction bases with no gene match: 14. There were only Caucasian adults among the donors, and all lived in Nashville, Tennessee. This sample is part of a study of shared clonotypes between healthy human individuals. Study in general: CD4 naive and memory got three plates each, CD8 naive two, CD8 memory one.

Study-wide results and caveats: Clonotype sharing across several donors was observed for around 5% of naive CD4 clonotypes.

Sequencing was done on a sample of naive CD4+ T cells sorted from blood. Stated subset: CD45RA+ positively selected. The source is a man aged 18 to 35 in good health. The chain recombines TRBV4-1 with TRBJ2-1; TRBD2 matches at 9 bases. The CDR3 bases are TGCGCCAGCAGCTCGAAAAGGGCGGGAGGGGCAAACTACAATGAGCAGTTCTTC. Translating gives CASSSKRAGGANYNEQFF.